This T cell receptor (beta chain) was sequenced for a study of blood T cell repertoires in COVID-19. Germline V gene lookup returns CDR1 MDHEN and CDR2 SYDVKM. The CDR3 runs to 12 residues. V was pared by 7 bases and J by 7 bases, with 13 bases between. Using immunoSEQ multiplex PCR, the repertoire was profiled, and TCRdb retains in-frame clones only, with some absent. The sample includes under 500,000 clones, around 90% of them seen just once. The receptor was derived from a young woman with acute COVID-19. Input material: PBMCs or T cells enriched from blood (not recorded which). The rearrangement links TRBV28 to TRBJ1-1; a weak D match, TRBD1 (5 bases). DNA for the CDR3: TGTGCCAGCACCAGTTGGGGCAGTGAAGCTTTCTTT. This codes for CASTSWGSEAFF. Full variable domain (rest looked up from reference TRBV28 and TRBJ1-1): DVKVTQSSRYLVKRTGEKVFLECVQDMDHENMFWYRQDPGLGLRLIYFSYDVKMKEKGDIPEGYSVSREKKERFSLILESASTNQTSMYLCASTSWGSEAFFGQGTRLTVV.